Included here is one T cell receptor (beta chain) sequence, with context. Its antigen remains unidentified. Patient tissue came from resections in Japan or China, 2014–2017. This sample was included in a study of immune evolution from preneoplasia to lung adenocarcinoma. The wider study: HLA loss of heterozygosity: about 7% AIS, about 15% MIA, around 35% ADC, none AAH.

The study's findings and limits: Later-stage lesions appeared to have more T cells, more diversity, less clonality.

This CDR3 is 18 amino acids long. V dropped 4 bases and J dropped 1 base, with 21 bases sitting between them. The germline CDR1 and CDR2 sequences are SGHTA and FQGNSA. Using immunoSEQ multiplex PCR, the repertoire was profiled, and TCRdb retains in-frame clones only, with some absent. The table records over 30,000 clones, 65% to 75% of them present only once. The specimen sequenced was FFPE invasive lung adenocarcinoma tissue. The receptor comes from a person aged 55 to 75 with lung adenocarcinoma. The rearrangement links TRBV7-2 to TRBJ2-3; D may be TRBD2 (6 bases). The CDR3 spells CASSSRILLATGTDTQYF. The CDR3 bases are TGTGCCAGCAGCTCCCGAATCCTCCTAGCGACTGGCACAGATACGCAGTATTTT. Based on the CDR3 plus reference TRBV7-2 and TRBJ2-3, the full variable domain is GAGVSQSPSNKVTEKGKDVELRCDPISGHTALYWYRQSLGQGLEFLIYFQGNSAPDKSGLPSDRFSAERTGGSVSTLTIQRTQQEDSAVYLCASSSRILLATGTDTQYFGPGTRLTVL.